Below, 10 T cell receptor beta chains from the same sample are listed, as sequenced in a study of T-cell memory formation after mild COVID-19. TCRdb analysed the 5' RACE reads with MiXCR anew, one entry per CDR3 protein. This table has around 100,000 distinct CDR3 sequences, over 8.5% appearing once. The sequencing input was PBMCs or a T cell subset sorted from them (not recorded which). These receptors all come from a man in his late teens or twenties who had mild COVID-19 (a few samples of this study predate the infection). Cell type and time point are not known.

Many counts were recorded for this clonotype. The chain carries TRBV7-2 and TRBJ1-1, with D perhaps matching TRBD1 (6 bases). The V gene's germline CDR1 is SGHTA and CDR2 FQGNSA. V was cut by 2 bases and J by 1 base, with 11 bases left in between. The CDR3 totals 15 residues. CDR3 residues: CASSLRTVKNTEAFF. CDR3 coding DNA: TGTGCCAGCAGCTTACGGACAGTTAAGAACACTGAAGCTTTCTTT.

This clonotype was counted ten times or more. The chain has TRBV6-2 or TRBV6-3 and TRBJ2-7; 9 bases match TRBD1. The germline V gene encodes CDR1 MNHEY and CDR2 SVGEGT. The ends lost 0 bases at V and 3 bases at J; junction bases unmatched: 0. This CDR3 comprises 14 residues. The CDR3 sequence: CASSYSTGGYEQYV. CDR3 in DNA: TGTGCCAGCAGTTACTCGACAGGGGGCTACGAGCAGTACGTC.

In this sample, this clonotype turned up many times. For the CDR3, the DNA is TGTGCCAGCAGCTTTAGGGGGTACGAGCAGTACTTC. Amino acids: CASSFRGYEQYF. The chain couples TRBV7-2 to TRBJ2-7, with D perhaps matching TRBD1 (6 bases). V shed 3 bases and J shed 4 bases, with 7 bases lying between them. Germline V CDR1 and CDR2: SGHTA, FQGNSA. The CDR3 is 12 residues long. The whole variable domain, remainder taken from reference TRBV7-2 and TRBJ2-7, is GAGVSQSPSNKVTEKGKDVELRCDPISGHTALYWYRQSLGQGLEFLIYFQGNSAPDKSGLPSDRFSAERTGGSVSTLTIQRTQQEDSAVYLCASSFRGYEQYFGPGTRLTVT.

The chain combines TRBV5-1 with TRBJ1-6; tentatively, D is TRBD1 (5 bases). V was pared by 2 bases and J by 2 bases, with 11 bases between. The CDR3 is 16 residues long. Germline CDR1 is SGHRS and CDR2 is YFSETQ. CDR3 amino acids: CASSLRGEPYNSPLHF. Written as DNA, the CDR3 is TGCGCCAGCAGCTTAAGAGGGGAGCCCTATAATTCACCCCTCCACTTT.

CDR3 DNA sequence: TGTGCTAGCCCTAGAGGGAATGAGCAGTTCTTC. Protein: CASPRGNEQFF. The chain combines TRBV12-5 with TRBJ2-1; perhaps TRBD2 as D (5 bases). CDR1 LGHNT and CDR2 FRNRAP come from the germline V gene. V lost 9 bases, J lost 7 bases, and 10 bases lay in between. This CDR3 comprises 11 residues.

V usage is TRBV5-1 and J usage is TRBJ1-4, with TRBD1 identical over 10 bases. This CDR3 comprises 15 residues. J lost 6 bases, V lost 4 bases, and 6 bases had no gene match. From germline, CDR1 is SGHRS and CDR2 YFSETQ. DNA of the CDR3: TGCGCCAGCAGCCCCCTGGGGACAGGGGATGAAAAACTGTTTTTT. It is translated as CASSPLGTGDEKLFF. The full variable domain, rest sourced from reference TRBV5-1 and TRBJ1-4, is KAGVTQTPRYLIKTRGQQVTLSCSPISGHRSVSWYQQTPGQGLQFLFEYFSETQRNKGNFPGRFSGRQFSNSRSEMNVSTLELGDSALYLCASSPLGTGDEKLFFGSGTQLSVL.

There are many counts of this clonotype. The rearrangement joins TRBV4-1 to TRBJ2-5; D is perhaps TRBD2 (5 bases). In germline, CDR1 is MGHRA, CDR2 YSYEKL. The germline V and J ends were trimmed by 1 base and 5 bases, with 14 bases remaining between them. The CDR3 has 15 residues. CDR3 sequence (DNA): TGCGCCAGCAGCCAAGTTTCCGGGGTGGATGAGACCCAGTACTTC. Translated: CASSQVSGVDETQYF.

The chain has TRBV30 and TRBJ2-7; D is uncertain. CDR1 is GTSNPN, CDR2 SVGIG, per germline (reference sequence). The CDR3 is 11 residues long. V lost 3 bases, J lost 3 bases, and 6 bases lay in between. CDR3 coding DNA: TGTGCCTGGAGAGATGGCTACGAGCAGTACTTC. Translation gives CAWRDGYEQYF. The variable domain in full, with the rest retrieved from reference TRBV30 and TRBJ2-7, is SQTIHQWPATLVQPVGSPLSLECTVEGTSNPNLYWYRQAAGRGLQLLFYSVGIGQISSEVPQNLSASRPQDRQFILSSKKLLLSDSGFYLCAWRDGYEQYFGPGTRLTVT.

CDR3 residues: CASSLVHIAGAYQETQYF. The CDR3 DNA follows: TGTGCCAGCAGCTTAGTCCATATAGCGGGAGCCTACCAAGAGACCCAGTACTTC. This rearrangement joins TRBV7-2 to TRBJ2-5; 9 bases align to TRBD2. CDR1 is SGHTA, CDR2 FQGNSA, per germline. CDR3 length equals 18 residues. V gave up 1 base and J gave up 0 bases; unmatched junction bases: 9.

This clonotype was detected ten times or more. DNA of the CDR3: TGCGCCAGCAGCCAAGATCGAGAGGGTACCTACGAGCAGTACTTC. It encodes CASSQDREGTYEQYF. The V and J genes are TRBV4-3 and TRBJ2-7, with a tentative D call TRBD2 (5 bases). Germline CDR1 is LGHNA and CDR2 is YSLEER. This CDR3 comprises 15 residues. V gave up 0 bases and J gave up 2 bases, with 11 bases separating them.